These 8 T cell receptor beta chains were sequenced from one sample in a study of shared clonotypes between healthy human individuals. The repertoire was sequenced with immunoSEQ multiplex PCR; TCRdb's copy has only in-frame clones and lacks some. The sample lists a few million clones, 93% occurring once. Sequenced: naive CD4+ T cells from PBMCs. Subset denoted: CD45RA+ positively selected. Every receptor here comes from a man younger than 35 in good health. Some clones in this sample may be carry-over from other donors' samples.

This chain uses TRBV28 with TRBJ2-1; 8 nucleotides line up with TRBD2. CDR3 length equals 15 residues. V lost 7 bases and J lost 4; bases outside the gene matches: 9. Germline V gene sequence: CDR1 MDHEN, CDR2 SYDVKM. CDR3 coding DNA: TGTGCCAGCATCGCGAGCGGGAGAGGGTACAATGAGCAGTTCTTC. This sequence encodes CASIASGRGYNEQFF.

This chain connects TRBV5-4 to TRBJ2-5; 15 bases agree with TRBD2. CDR3 size: 16 residues. J gave up 4 bases and V 3 bases, and 4 bases lay outside the gene matches. The germline CDR1 and CDR2 sequences are SGHNT and YYREEE (reference sequence). In nucleotides, the CDR3 is TGTGCCAGCAGCTCAGGGACTAGCGGGGGGCCAGAGACCCAGTACTTC. Amino acid sequence: CASSSGTSGGPETQYF.

In the case of this clone: The same CDR3 is also encoded by other DNA sequences in this sample. This chain links TRBV5-1 with TRBJ2-1; 14 bases line up with TRBD2. V trimming: 2 bases; J trimming: 6 bases; junction bases outside the gene matches: 1. Germline CDR1 SGHRS, CDR2 YFSETQ. The CDR3 covers 15 residues. CDR3 in amino acids: CASSFGTSGSNEQFF. The DNA for the CDR3 is TGCGCCAGCAGCTTTGGGACTAGCGGGAGCAATGAGCAGTTCTTC. Full variable domain (rest looked up from reference TRBV5-1 and TRBJ2-1): KAGVTQTPRYLIKTRGQQVTLSCSPISGHRSVSWYQQTPGQGLQFLFEYFSETQRNKGNFPGRFSGRQFSNSRSEMNVSTLELGDSALYLCASSFGTSGSNEQFFGPGTRLTVL.

The chain carries TRBV5-5 and TRBJ1-3, with TRBD1 identical over 7 bases. V trimming: 1 base; J trimming: 1 base; junction bases outside the gene matches: 8. The CDR3 loop spans 17 amino acids. Germline CDR1 and CDR2: SGHKS and YYEKEE (reference sequence). CDR3 residues: CASSLIPGTASGNTIYF. CDR3 bases: TGTGCCAGCAGCTTGATCCCCGGGACAGCTTCTGGAAACACCATATATTTT.

The chain recombines TRBV28 with TRBJ1-5, with D maybe TRBD1 (5 bases). The CDR3 contains 16 residues. The V end lost 0 bases, the J end lost 2 bases, and 11 bases lay between the germline ends. The germline CDR1 and CDR2 sequences are MDHEN and SYDVKM. The CDR3 region is CASSLWTGLGNQPQHF. As DNA, the CDR3 is TGTGCCAGCAGTTTATGGACGGGGCTGGGCAATCAGCCCCAGCATTTT.

This chain uses TRBV7-9 with TRBJ1-1, with D uncertain. V gave up 1 base and J gave up 4 bases, with 16 bases separating them. The CDR3 sequence is 16 residues long. Germline-derived CDR1 and CDR2 are SEHNR and FQNEAQ (reference sequence). As DNA, the CDR3 is TGTGCCAGCAGCTTAGGGGCAGGCAAGGGAGTCACTGAAGCTTTCTTT. Its protein is CASSLGAGKGVTEAFF.

The chain couples TRBV2 to TRBJ2-7; no reliable D call. The CDR3 runs to 15 residues. Germline lookup yields CDR1 SNHLY and CDR2 FYNNEI. V lost 3 bases to trimming and J lost 0 bases, with 12 bases between them. The CDR3 coding sequence is TGTGCCAGCAGTGAGAGGAAAGCGATCTCCTACGAGCAGTACTTC. This sequence encodes CASSERKAISYEQYF. Together with reference TRBV2 and TRBJ2-7, the CDR3 gives the full variable domain: EPEVTQTPSHQVTQMGQEVILRCVPISNHLYFYWYRQILGQKVEFLVSFYNNEISEKSEIFDDQFSVERPDGSNFTLKIRSTKLEDSAMYFCASSERKAISYEQYFGPGTRLTVT.

The chain couples TRBV6-1 to TRBJ2-5; D gene unclear. The CDR3 is 14 residues long. V was trimmed by 8 bases and J by 5 bases, leaving 18 bases between them. Per the germline V gene, CDR1 is MNHNS and CDR2 is SASEGT. In DNA, the CDR3 is TGTGCCAGCCCCTACGTCCGGGCGCGGGAGACCCAGTACTTC. It specifies CASPYVRARETQYF.